This T cell receptor (beta chain) appears in the sequencing data of a study of cytomegalovirus exposure and HLA in healthy donors. Study conclusions and caveats: As was reported, the classifier diagnosed cytomegalovirus status with high specificity and sensitivity. Researchers reported in a later analysis that a missense DCLRE1C variant was tied to TCR beta V- and J-gene trimming. When analyzed later, the rates of TCR association showed variation by HLA locus, with DRB1 the most and HLA-C the fewest.

The CDR3 runs 16 residues. The germline V gene has CDR1 MDHEN and CDR2 SYDVKM. V dropped 0 bases and J dropped 2 bases, with 11 bases sitting between them. With respect to this clone: Its antigen is not identified.

The PCR had 60 Vbeta and 13 Jbeta primers. Method: immunoSEQ multiplex PCR; TCRdb's copy keeps in-frame clones and lacks some. The table includes about 130,000 clones, around two thirds detected once. The receptor's source is a man aged 18-30 years in good health and CMV-seropositive. What was sequenced was PBMCs. This rearrangement joins TRBV28 to TRBJ1-5, with unresolved D. The CDR3 sequence: CASSLWIGSGNQPQHF. CDR3 sequence (DNA): TGTGCCAGCAGTTTATGGATAGGGAGTGGCAATCAGCCCCAGCATTTT. Supplemented by reference TRBV28 and TRBJ1-5, the full variable domain reads DVKVTQSSRYLVKRTGEKVFLECVQDMDHENMFWYRQDPGLGLRLIYFSYDVKMKEKGDIPEGYSVSREKKERFSLILESASTNQTSMYLCASSLWIGSGNQPQHFGDGTRLSIL.